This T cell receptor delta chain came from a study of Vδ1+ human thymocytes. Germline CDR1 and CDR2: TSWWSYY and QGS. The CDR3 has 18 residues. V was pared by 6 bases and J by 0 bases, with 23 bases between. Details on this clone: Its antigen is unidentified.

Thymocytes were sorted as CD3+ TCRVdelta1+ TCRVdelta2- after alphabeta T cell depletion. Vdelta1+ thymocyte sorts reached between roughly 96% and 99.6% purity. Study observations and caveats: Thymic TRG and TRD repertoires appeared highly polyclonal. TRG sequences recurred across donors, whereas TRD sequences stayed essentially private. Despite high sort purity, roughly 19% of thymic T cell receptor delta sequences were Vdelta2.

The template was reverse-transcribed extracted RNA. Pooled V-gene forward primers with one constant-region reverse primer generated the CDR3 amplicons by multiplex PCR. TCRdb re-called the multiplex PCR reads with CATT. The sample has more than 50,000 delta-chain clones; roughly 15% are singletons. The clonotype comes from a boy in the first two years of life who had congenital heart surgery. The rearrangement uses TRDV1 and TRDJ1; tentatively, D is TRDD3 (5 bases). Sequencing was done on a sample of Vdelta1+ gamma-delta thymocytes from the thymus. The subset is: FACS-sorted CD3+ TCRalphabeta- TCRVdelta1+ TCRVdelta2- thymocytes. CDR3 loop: CALGSKGGYEWNTDKLIF. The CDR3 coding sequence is TGTGCTCTTGGTTCCAAGGGGGGGTACGAGTGGAACACCGATAAACTCATCTTT.